The 12 T cell receptor beta chains given below trace back to one sample, sequenced in a study of blood T cells in healthy people across ages. Together with a sample-barcoded 5' primer, a J-beta primer mix was included in a second PCR lasting roughly 6 to 12 cycles. TCRdb independently ran MiXCR on the 5' RACE reads; one entry per CDR3 protein. The table includes roughly 1,100,000 distinct CDR3 sequences, about 23% detected once. The same data also contributed to another study, on T cells of mothers and their children.

Material: blood. Receptor source: a girl aged 2 to 10 in good health.

The V call is TRBV28, the J call TRBJ2-4; TRBD2 aligns across 10 bases. The CDR3 runs 17 residues. The ends lost 0 bases at V and 8 bases at J; junction bases unmatched: 10. Looked up from germline, CDR1 is MDHEN and CDR2 is SYDVKM. This CDR3 is CASSLCPQEREGDIQYF. Written as DNA, the CDR3 is TGTGCCAGCAGTTTATGCCCACAGGAGCGGGAGGGAGACATTCAGTACTTC.

V is TRBV20-1 and J is TRBJ2-7; 7 bases align to TRBD1. Germline-derived CDR1 and CDR2 are DFQATT and SNEGSKA (reference sequence). V shed 0 bases and J 3 bases; nucleotides not matched to a gene: 5. The CDR3 is 14 residues long. CDR3 loop: CSARDGDRDYEQYF. CDR3 coding DNA: TGCAGTGCTAGAGATGGGGACAGAGACTACGAGCAGTACTTC.

The chain couples TRBV13 to TRBJ2-5, with D possibly TRBD2 on 5 matching bases. V lost 8 bases, J lost 2 bases, and 21 bases lay in between. Germline CDR1 and CDR2: PRHDT and FYEKMQ (reference sequence). The CDR3 length is 16 residues. CDR3 protein: CASAERMGSEQETQYF. The CDR3 DNA reads TGTGCCAGCGCAGAAAGAATGGGTAGCGAACAAGAGACCCAGTACTTC.

There are a few counts of this clonotype. The V gene is TRBV9, the J gene TRBJ2-1, with 8 bases fitting TRBD2. There are 15 residues in the CDR3. CDR1 is SGDLS and CDR2 is YYNGEE in the germline V gene. After removal of 3 bases from V and 5 bases from J, the junction contained 7 bases not matched to a gene. CDR3 loop: CASSAAGASNNEQFF. Written as DNA, the CDR3 is TGTGCCAGCAGCGCAGCGGGGGCCTCTAACAATGAGCAGTTCTTC.

The chain carries TRBV29-1 and TRBJ2-3; D is undetermined. Germline V lookup: CDR1 SQVTM, CDR2 ANQGSEA. V gave up 4 bases and J gave up 4 bases, with 9 bases separating them. The CDR3 loop spans 12 amino acids. The chain's CDR3 is CSVGISSDTQYF. The DNA for the CDR3 is TGCAGCGTTGGGATCAGCTCAGATACGCAGTATTTT.

In this sample, this clonotype turned up a few times. The chain joins TRBV9 to TRBJ2-7; perhaps TRBD2 as D (6 bases). The CDR3 covers 14 residues. Trimming removed 4 bases from V and 6 bases from J, with 17 bases in between. CDR1 and CDR2 (germline): SGDLS, YYNGEE. The CDR3 region is CASSLRDGGSEQYF. DNA for the CDR3: TGTGCCAGCAGCCTGCGGGACGGAGGCTCCGAGCAGTACTTC.

This clonotype has more than one count but fewer than ten. The rearrangement links TRBV29-1 to TRBJ2-1; possible D gene TRBD2, 6 bases. The CDR3 contains 16 residues. V was shortened by 2 bases and J by 1 base, with 15 bases between the two germline ends. The germline V gene encodes CDR1 SQVTM and CDR2 ANQGSEA. CDR3 in DNA: TGCAGCGTTGAATTGGGGACTTACGATTCCTACAATGAGCAGTTCTTC. It yields the protein CSVELGTYDSYNEQFF.

J is TRBJ2-3 and V is TRBV12-3 or TRBV12-4; D call uncertain. The CDR3 runs to 15 residues. V was trimmed by 1 base and J by 3 bases, leaving 11 bases between them. The CDR3: CASSLDSRGTDTQYF. The CDR3 DNA sequence: TGTGCCAGCAGTTTAGATAGTCGAGGTACAGATACGCAGTATTTT.

A few counts support this clonotype. The chain combines TRBV27 with TRBJ2-7; D remains unclear. V lost 6 bases, J lost 2 bases, and 8 bases lay in between. Germline V gives CDR1 MNHEY, CDR2 SMNVEV (reference sequence). The CDR3 length is 12 residues. DNA for the CDR3: TGTGCCAGCAGAGGTGCGACCTACGAGCAGTACTTC. Protein sequence: CASRGATYEQYF.

In DNA, the CDR3 is TGTGCCAGCAGTGAAGAGGGGCAGACGAACACCGGGGAGCTGTTTTTT. Amino acids: CASSEEGQTNTGELFF. The chain uses TRBV2 and TRBJ2-2; D may be TRBD1 (5 bases). The V end was cut by 1 base, the J end by 0 bases, with 9 bases between. Looked up from germline, CDR1 is SNHLY and CDR2 is FYNNEI. The CDR3 contains 16 residues.

The chain recombines TRBV15 with TRBJ2-1; D perhaps matches TRBD2 (5 bases). Germline CDR1 and CDR2: LNHNV and YYDKDF (reference sequence). V lost 4 bases and J lost 5, with 15 bases in between. The CDR3 has 15 amino acids. The CDR3 DNA reads TGTGCCACCAGCACACTCAGAGGGATAAACAATGAGCAGTTCTTC. Translated: CATSTLRGINNEQFF.

The chain is built from TRBV12-3 or TRBV12-4 and TRBJ1-1; D may be TRBD1 (5 bases). This CDR3 is built from 15 residues. The germline V and J ends were trimmed by 1 base and 5 bases, with 14 bases remaining between them. CDR3 residues: CASSLVGPGRTEAFF. The CDR3 DNA follows: TGTGCCAGCAGTTTAGTCGGTCCAGGGCGGACTGAAGCTTTCTTT.